The TCR beta chain described here comes from a study of control samples from healthy donors and cancer patients. Sequenced by immunoSEQ multiplex PCR; TCRdb stores in-frame clones only, minus some. The sample records under 80,000 clones, 80% to 95% being singletons. Deletions cut 5 bases from V and 5 bases from J, with 9 bases between. The CDR3 contains 12 residues. The chain links TRBV12-3 or TRBV12-4 to TRBJ1-2; no firm D call. The TCR was taken from a woman in her thirties or forties with lung cancer. The material sequenced was PBMCs. The CDR3 nucleotides read TGTGCCAGCAGTAGCAATGGTTATGGCTACACCTTC. Translated, it gives CASSSNGYGYTF.